Detailed here is one TCR beta chain. Its antigen is unknown. This specimen belongs to a study of T cell responses to AZD1222 COVID-19 vaccine. The study's findings and limits: Every sample of the repertoires postdated the peak T cell response. Close to half of all spike-specific TCRs reportedly target regions of the variants that are unmutated. Among those given AZD1222, only 6 or 7 were seropositive at baseline.

Trimming at V came to 2 bases and at J to 6 bases, leaving 0 bases not matched to a gene. Germline CDR1 reads SGHTS; CDR2 reads YDEGEE. The CDR3 length is 12 residues. Libraries were prepared by immunoSEQ multiplex PCR; TCRdb keeps only in-frame clonotypes and omits some of them. This table has about 190,000 clones, over 80% appearing once. The source material was peripheral blood, sampled on day 0 of MenACWY control vaccination. This chain connects TRBV5-8 to TRBJ2-7, with 9 nucleotides matching TRBD2. The receptor's source is an adult in good health. CDR3 region: CASSLLAGEQYF. The CDR3 DNA sequence: TGTGCCAGCAGCTTACTAGCGGGCGAGCAGTACTTC.